This T cell receptor (beta chain) stems from a study of response to subunit inactivated influenza vaccine. Points from the study as a whole: Each seasonal influenza vaccination, the authors suggested, recruits few new T cells.

TCRdb analysed the RT-PCR reads with MiXCR anew, one entry per CDR3 protein. Here the sample spans approximately 730,000 distinct CDR3 sequences, approximately 14% being singletons. The V segment lost 3 bases and the J segment 7 bases; nucleotides outside the gene matches: 8. In germline, CDR1 is SGHTA, CDR2 FQGNSA. The CDR3 length is 15 residues. This clonotype was recorded many times. What it binds is unknown. The input for sequencing was PBMCs from blood, taken approximately 15 days before vaccination. The chain has TRBV7-2 and TRBJ2-2; TRBD1 matches 7 bases. The clonotype was recovered from a man aged 50 to 59 who received an inactivated influenza vaccine. The CDR3 loop is CASSLMRGPVGELFF. The CDR3, as DNA: TGTGCCAGCAGCTTGATGAGGGGGCCGGTCGGGGAGCTGTTTTTT. Together with reference TRBV7-2 and TRBJ2-2, the CDR3 gives the full variable domain: GAGVSQSPSNKVTEKGKDVELRCDPISGHTALYWYRQSLGQGLEFLIYFQGNSAPDKSGLPSDRFSAERTGGSVSTLTIQRTQQEDSAVYLCASSLMRGPVGELFFGEGSRLTVL.